This TCR beta chain was identified during a study of naive and memory T cell subsets. Study-wide points: Naive repertoires, especially CD8, held a few larger clonotypes, possibly memory cells re-expressing CD45RA.

Both TRBC1 and TRBC2 were covered by a beta constant-region primer of two equimolar oligonucleotides. Four rounds of PCR amplified the ligated cDNA using nested alpha and beta constant-region primers plus SP2. TCRdb ran MiXCR on the UMI-ligation and nested PCR reads and lists one entry per CDR3 protein. The sample lists about 150,000 distinct CDR3 sequences; about 20% were seen once. Four subsets defined by CD45RA and CD27 were sorted after CD3, CD4, CD8 and live/dead staining. Worth noting for this clonotype: Its antigen is still unknown.

The CDR3 is 14 amino acids. V was shortened by 6 bases and J by 4 bases, with 16 bases between the two germline ends. Germline CDR1 is SQVTM and CDR2 is ANQGSEA. Sequencing was performed on naive CD4+ T cells from blood. The chain has TRBV29-1 and TRBJ2-1; D possibly corresponds to TRBD2 (6 bases). This receptor was obtained from a human donor in good health. CDR3: CSVALALNYNEQFF. CDR3 DNA: TGCAGCGTAGCACTAGCCTTGAATTACAATGAGCAGTTCTTC.